Presented here are 22 T cell receptor beta chains from one specimen sequenced in a study of T cell changes during pregnancy in multiple sclerosis. TCRdb keeps only in-frame clones here, not all; method: immunoSEQ multiplex PCR. The sample holds fewer than 40,000 clones; roughly 90% are singletons and the top ten take about 5.4%. Sequencing used CD8+ T cells from peripheral blood mononuclear cells, obtained in the first trimester of pregnancy. These receptors originate from a female donor with multiple sclerosis, enrolled in a pregnancy study.

The chain couples TRBV19 to TRBJ2-1; TRBD2 matches 8 bases. The length of the CDR3 is 16 residues. The V gene end was trimmed by 4 bases and the J gene end by 2 bases; junction bases not matched to a gene: 7. Germline CDR1 LNHDA, CDR2 SQIVND (reference sequence). The CDR3 reads CASSTLGAGAYNEQFF. In nucleotides, the CDR3 is TGTGCCAGTAGTACGCTGGGAGCGGGAGCCTACAATGAGCAGTTCTTC.

This chain links TRBV5-5 with TRBJ2-1, with TRBD1 as a possible D gene (6 bases). The germline V gene encodes CDR1 SGHKS and CDR2 YYEKEE (reference sequence). This CDR3 region has 13 residues. The V end was cut by 5 bases, the J end by 5 bases, with 11 bases between. The CDR3 loop is CASSWDINNEQFF. The CDR3 DNA reads TGTGCCAGCAGTTGGGACATAAACAATGAGCAGTTCTTC.

In nucleotides, the CDR3 is TGTGCCAGCAGTTTATCGATCGGGAGACAAGTATACGAGCAGTACTTC. Translation: CASSLSIGRQVYEQYF. V usage is TRBV27 and J usage is TRBJ2-7, with D maybe TRBD2 (6 bases). Trimming shortened V by 0 bases and J by 4 bases, and 16 bases separated the two germline ends. The CDR3 is made up of 16 amino acids. CDR1 MNHEY and CDR2 SMNVEV come from the germline V gene (reference sequence).

The chain joins TRBV11-2 to TRBJ2-7; TRBD2 matches 8 bases. Germline V CDR1 and CDR2: SGHAT, FQNNGV. J gave up 0 bases and V 4 bases, and 14 bases lay outside the gene matches. The CDR3 has 18 amino acids. This chain's CDR3 is CASSSFSPIGRGSYEQYF. In DNA form, the CDR3 reads TGTGCCAGCAGCTCTTTCTCTCCTATCGGGAGGGGCTCCTACGAGCAGTACTTC.

The chain links TRBV27 to TRBJ1-1; D is uncertain. The CDR3 covers 14 residues. V was cut by 0 bases and J by 5 bases, with 10 bases left in between. CDR1 and CDR2 from the germline V gene are MNHEY and SMNVEV (reference sequence). CDR3 bases: TGTGCCAGCAGTTTATCAGGAGGAAGGACTGAAGCTTTCTTT. It yields the protein CASSLSGGRTEAFF.

The chain has TRBV28 and TRBJ2-7, with 7 bases identical to TRBD1. Germline values: CDR1 MDHEN, CDR2 SYDVKM. Germline trimming cut 6 bases from V and 3 bases from J; bases unmatched to any gene: 17. The CDR3 is 17 amino acids. CDR3 sequence: CASSPNRQGRTFYEQYF. The CDR3 nucleotides are TGTGCCAGCAGCCCCAACCGACAGGGAAGGACCTTCTACGAGCAGTACTTC. Full variable domain (rest looked up from reference TRBV28 and TRBJ2-7): DVKVTQSSRYLVKRTGEKVFLECVQDMDHENMFWYRQDPGLGLRLIYFSYDVKMKEKGDIPEGYSVSREKKERFSLILESASTNQTSMYLCASSPNRQGRTFYEQYFGPGTRLTVT.

The V and J genes are TRBV7-6 and TRBJ2-7, with D unresolved. V lost 5 bases to trimming and J lost 6 bases, with 8 bases between them. The CDR3 spans 11 residues. Germline V CDR1 and CDR2: SGHVS, FNYEAQ. CDR3 region: CASSNLGEQYF. For the CDR3, the DNA is TGTGCCAGCAGCAACCTCGGCGAGCAGTACTTC.

This clone was seen only a few times. This chain joins TRBV11-3 and TRBJ2-7; 8 bases align to TRBD2. The CDR3 runs 13 residues. With V trimmed by 4 bases and J by 5 bases, 4 bases remained unmatched. Germline V lookup: CDR1 SGHNT, CDR2 YENEEA. For the CDR3, the DNA is TGTGCCAGCAGCTCCGGGGGGGGCCACGAGCAGTACTTC. Encoded protein: CASSSGGGHEQYF. The variable domain in full, completed from reference TRBV11-3 and TRBJ2-7, reads EAGVVQSPRYKIIEKKQPVAFWCNPISGHNTLYWYLQNLGQGPELLIRYENEEAVDDSQLPKDRFSAERLKGVDSTLKIQPAELGDSAVYLCASSSGGGHEQYFGPGTRLTVT.

This chain uses TRBV28 with TRBJ1-6; D remains ambiguous. Trimming took 5 bases from V and 12 from J, leaving 8 bases between them. The CDR3 runs to 11 residues. Germline lookup yields CDR1 MDHEN and CDR2 SYDVKM. The CDR3 DNA reads as TGTGCCAGCAGTCCTAATAGACCCCTCCACTTT. Protein sequence: CASSPNRPLHF.

The chain joins TRBV27 to TRBJ2-7; the D gene is possibly TRBD2 (6 bases). The V gene's germline CDR1 is MNHEY and CDR2 SMNVEV (reference sequence). V was shortened by 3 bases and J by 3 bases, with 9 bases between the two germline ends. This CDR3 spans 13 amino acids. For the CDR3, the DNA is TGTGCCAGCAGTTTTAGCGGAAACTACGAGCAGTACTTC. Translating gives CASSFSGNYEQYF.

For this clone: This sample includes further DNA sequences coding for the same CDR3. The chain has TRBV27 and TRBJ2-1, with D possibly matching TRBD2 (5 bases). Germline V CDR1 and CDR2: MNHEY, SMNVEV (reference sequence). The CDR3 loop spans 14 amino acids. V was cut by 2 bases and J by 6 bases, with 11 bases left in between. CDR3 sequence: CASSLGGAGNEQFF. In DNA, the CDR3 is TGTGCCAGCAGTTTAGGAGGAGCCGGCAATGAGCAGTTCTTC.

A few counts support this clone. V is TRBV4-2 and J is TRBJ2-5; a weak D match, TRBD2 (5 bases). The closer fit of TRBJ2-7 to the DNA end suggests the J call may be wrong. This CDR3 has 15 amino acids. CDR1 is LGHNA, CDR2 YNFKEQ, per germline. The CDR3 loop is CASSQESGSSYEQYF. CDR3 sequence (DNA): TGTGCCAGCAGCCAAGAAAGCGGCAGCTCCTACGAGCAGTACTTC.

The rearrangement uses TRBV5-1 and TRBJ2-1; TRBD1 matches 10 bases. With V trimmed by 7 bases and J by 6 bases, 7 bases remained unmatched. Germline loops: CDR1 SGHRS, CDR2 YFSETQ. This CDR3 has 14 amino acids. The CDR3 spells CASGTGASANEQFF. The CDR3 nucleotides are TGCGCCAGCGGGACAGGGGCGTCGGCCAATGAGCAGTTCTTC.

The J gene is TRBJ2-2, the V gene TRBV4-1; D remains unclear. The CDR3 covers 14 residues. V gave up 0 bases and J gave up 7 bases, with 9 bases separating them. Per germline, CDR1 MGHRA and CDR2 YSYEKL. CDR3 sequence (DNA): TGCGCCAGCAGCCAAGATCTTAGTAGCGGGGAGCTGTTTTTT. It specifies CASSQDLSSGELFF.

This clone is a singleton in its sample. This chain uses TRBV5-1 with TRBJ2-3; 9 bases fit TRBD2. V lost 4 bases to trimming and J lost 2 bases; unmatched junction nucleotides: 11. Germline V gives CDR1 SGHRS, CDR2 YFSETQ. There are 17 residues in the CDR3. This CDR3 is CASSPTEASGTTDTQYF. In DNA, the CDR3 is TGCGCCAGCAGCCCCACTGAGGCTAGCGGGACCACAGATACGCAGTATTTT.

The chain joins TRBV11-2 to TRBJ2-2; 8 bases agree with TRBD2. V was pared by 2 bases and J by 4 bases, with 15 bases of the junction left unmatched. The CDR3 runs 19 residues. Per the germline V gene, CDR1 is SGHAT and CDR2 is FQNNGV. CDR3 amino acids: CASSLMKGGLVYGTGELFF. The CDR3 DNA is TGTGCCAGCAGCTTAATGAAGGGGGGACTAGTATATGGCACCGGGGAGCTGTTTTTT.

V usage is TRBV7-9 and J usage is TRBJ2-2; TRBD2 matches 11 bases. This CDR3 contains 17 residues. Germline trimming cut 7 bases from V and 5 bases from J; bases unmatched to any gene: 12. Germline CDR1 reads SEHNR; CDR2 reads FQNEAQ (reference sequence). The CDR3 region is CASTRVLAGVKTGELFF. CDR3 DNA sequence: TGTGCCAGCACCCGAGTACTAGCGGGAGTAAAAACCGGGGAGCTGTTTTTT.

Details on this clone: Other DNA sequences of this sample code for an identical CDR3. The V call is TRBV5-1, the J call TRBJ2-3, with D perhaps matching TRBD1 (6 bases). The CDR3 loop spans 15 amino acids. V was trimmed by 0 bases and J by 0 bases, leaving 8 bases between them. From germline, CDR1 is SGHRS and CDR2 YFSETQ. The CDR3 sequence: CASSLVQGSTDTQYF. The DNA of the CDR3 is TGCGCCAGCAGCTTGGTACAGGGTAGCACAGATACGCAGTATTTT.

This clone is labeled medium-sized. The chain recombines TRBV21-1 with TRBJ2-7; the DNA was not compared with TRBD2, the D call given in the table. TRBV21-1 is a pseudogene. The CDR3 extends over 19 amino acids. The DNA of the CDR3 is TGTGCCAGCACACATTGGGCAACACCGGGACTAGCGGGAGAGAACGAGCAGTACTTC. Protein: CASTHWATPGLAGENEQYF.

The CDR3 coding sequence is TGTGCCATCAGACCCAGGGACAGGGAGGAAAACACCATATATTTT. Translating it yields CAIRPRDREENTIYF. The V and J genes are TRBV10-3 and TRBJ1-3; 9 bases are a match to TRBD1. The CDR3 contains 15 residues. The germline V gene encodes CDR1 ENHRY and CDR2 SYGVKD. The V segment lost 6 bases and the J segment 6 bases; nucleotides outside the gene matches: 9.

The chain joins TRBV5-6 to TRBJ1-1; 7 nucleotides line up with TRBD1. With V trimmed by 0 bases and J by 4 bases, 6 bases remained unmatched. CDR3 length equals 15 residues. In germline, CDR1 is SGHDT, CDR2 YYEEEE. The DNA for the CDR3 is TGTGCCAGCAGCTTGGGGGCAGGGGGTATCACTGAAGCTTTCTTT. Amino acid sequence: CASSLGAGGITEAFF. Filled out from reference TRBV5-6 and TRBJ1-1, the complete variable domain reads DAGVTQSPTHLIKTRGQQVTLRCSPKSGHDTVSWYQQALGQGPQFIFQYYEEEERQRGNFPDRFSGHQFPNYSSELNVNALLLGDSALYLCASSLGAGGITEAFFGQGTRLTVV.

The chain has TRBV7-9 and TRBJ1-2; the match to TRBD1 covers 8 bases. There are 15 residues in the CDR3. CDR1 SEHNR and CDR2 FQNEAQ come from the germline V gene (reference sequence). The V gene end was trimmed by 1 base and the J gene end by 1 base; junction bases not matched to a gene: 2. The CDR3 is CASSLGQGINYGYTF. CDR3 DNA: TGTGCCAGCAGCTTAGGACAGGGGATTAACTATGGCTACACCTTC.